This T cell receptor (beta chain) was obtained from a study of a mutant IDH1 vaccine in newly diagnosed glioma. This sample's time point: week 5, during vaccination. Each dose delivered 300 ug of mutant IDH1 20-mer peptide subcutaneously with imiquimod. As to this clone: Its antigen is not identified.

Assay: immunoSEQ multiplex PCR; the TCRdb copy retains only in-frame clones and omits some. The repertoire has about 38,000 clones, approximately 80% of them found once; the top ten carry approximately 5.7%. Sequenced here: PBMCs, sampled from a glioma patient whose treatment included an IDH1 peptide vaccine. The sequence was collected from a man aged 40-49 years with glioma.

CDR3 region: CASSLSRNSYEQYF. Written as DNA, the CDR3 is TGTGCCAGCAGTTTATCCCGTAACTCCTACGAGCAGTACTTC. The rearrangement links TRBV27 to TRBJ2-7, with D unresolved. V dropped 0 bases and J dropped 0 bases, with 6 bases sitting between them. Germline V CDR1 and CDR2: MNHEY, SMNVEV (reference sequence). The CDR3 spans 14 residues.